The next 15 T cell receptor beta chains were all read from a single sample in a study of T cells in Graves' hyperthyroidism and ophthalmopathy. The CDR3 regions of TCR beta were amplified from RNA transcripts. An initial round of RT-PCR targeting the TCR CDR3 relied on the HTBI primer set. One entry per CDR3 protein, called by TCRdb with MiXCR from the multiplex PCR reads. The sample records a few hundred thousand distinct CDR3 sequences, approximately 15% being singletons. Sequenced: blood. The receptors derive from a woman in her thirties or forties with Graves' ophthalmopathy.

This clonotype was detected a few times. The gene calls are TRBV19 and TRBJ1-1; D is unresolved. Germline V gene data show CDR1 as LNHDA and CDR2 as SQIVND (reference sequence). Trimming pared 7 bases from V and 4 bases from J, leaving 13 bases between. The CDR3 extends over 13 amino acids. The CDR3 nucleotides are TGTGCCAGTACCTTTAGTTTTGGCACTGAAGCTTTCTTT. It codes for CASTFSFGTEAFF.

This clonotype was detected many times. The rearrangement links TRBV7-9 to TRBJ2-1, with 8 bases fitting TRBD2. From germline, CDR1 is SEHNR and CDR2 FQNEAQ (reference sequence). V gave up 3 bases and J gave up 7 bases; unmatched junction bases: 8. This CDR3 region has 15 residues. The DNA for the CDR3 is TGTGCCAGCAGCTTCCCGGGGGGGCCATGGAATGAGCAGTTCTTC. Amino acids: CASSFPGGPWNEQFF.

The chain couples TRBV29-1 to TRBJ2-5; D remains unclear. The CDR3 consists of 13 residues. Germline CDR1 SQVTM, CDR2 ANQGSEA. V was shortened by 1 base and J by 4 bases, with 10 bases between the two germline ends. CDR3: CSVEGGGPETQYF. The CDR3 DNA sequence: TGCAGCGTTGAAGGCGGCGGCCCAGAGACCCAGTACTTC.

This clonotype came up many times. The chain combines TRBV12-3 or TRBV12-4 with TRBJ1-1, with a weak D call TRBD1 (5 bases). The CDR3 runs to 12 residues. V lost 6 bases, J lost 11 bases, and 16 bases lay in between. For the CDR3, the DNA is TGTGCCAGCAGCTCGGGGGGGTTATGGGCTTTCTTT. It specifies CASSSGGLWAFF.

This clonotype was observed at least ten times. The J gene is TRBJ1-1, the V gene TRBV27; D is ambiguous. CDR1 and CDR2 (germline): MNHEY, SMNVEV (reference sequence). The CDR3 is 13 amino acids. V was shortened by 7 bases and J by 1 base, with 10 bases between the two germline ends. The CDR3 coding sequence is TGTGCCAGCAATGGACTTTCGAACACTGAAGCTTTCTTT. Its translation is CASNGLSNTEAFF.

This clonotype has a count of ten or more. CDR3 nucleotide sequence: TGCGCCAGCAGTGAGCCAATCGGCGGGAGGGTACCGGAAGCCGCAGATACGCAGTATTTT. Protein product: CASSEPIGGRVPEAADTQYF. This chain uses TRBV10-2 with TRBJ2-3; 9 bases are shared with TRBD2. Trimming took 2 bases from V and 4 from J; bases not matched to a gene: 19. Germline loops: CDR1 WSHSY, CDR2 SAAADI. This CDR3 is built from 20 residues.

Regarding this clonotype: Compared with germline, one end of the junction differs, possibly owing to a read error. The chain couples TRBV3-1 to TRBJ2-5; 9 bases agree with TRBD2. Looked up from germline, CDR1 is LGHDT and CDR2 is YNNKEL (reference sequence). The CDR3 extends over 14 amino acids. This CDR3 reads CAGSPLAGQETQYF. CDR3 sequence (DNA): TGTGCCGGCAGCCCGCTAGCGGGACAAGAGACCCAGTACTTC.

This clonotype has only a few counts. A much larger clone sits a single nucleotide away, making a read error possible. Because it lacks the conserved phenylalanine or tryptophan at the end, this CDR3 is likely a read error. The chain has TRBV10-3 and TRBJ2-7, with 7 bases identical to TRBD1. This CDR3 has 14 residues. Unmatched junction bases numbered 6, after V lost 5 bases and J lost 2 bases. Looked up from germline, CDR1 is ENHRY and CDR2 is SYGVKD. CDR3 bases: TGTGCCATCAGTAGACAGGGCCCTGCCTACGAGCAGTACTCC. Protein sequence: CAISRQGPAYEQYS.

This clonotype was seen at least ten times. The chain carries TRBV6-1 and TRBJ2-5; D is undetermined. The CDR3 loop spans 15 amino acids. Germline V gene lookup returns CDR1 MNHNS and CDR2 SASEGT. Trimming cost V 1 base and J 1 base, with 10 bases left between them. The CDR3 protein is CASSEGQVTQETQYF. The DNA for the CDR3 is TGTGCCAGCAGTGAAGGCCAGGTCACCCAAGAGACCCAGTACTTC.

This clonotype was found many times. The chain combines TRBV6-1 with TRBJ1-2, with D possibly TRBD1 on 6 matching bases. The CDR3 totals 13 residues. The germline gives CDR1 MNHNS, CDR2 SASEGT. V dropped 5 bases and J dropped 5 bases, with 12 bases sitting between them. CDR3 nucleotides: TGTGCCAGCAGTCAGGCAGGGGTTTATGGCTACACCTTC. It encodes CASSQAGVYGYTF.

V usage is TRBV3-1 and J usage is TRBJ2-2, with 11 nucleotides matching TRBD1. CDR1 is LGHDT, CDR2 YNNKEL, per germline (reference sequence). V was clipped by 5 bases and J by 12 bases; unmatched bases: 14. This CDR3 is built from 16 residues. DNA of the CDR3: TGTGCCAGCAGCAAAAGGACAGGGGGCGCCGGGGGGAAGCTGTTTTTT. Its translation: CASSKRTGGAGGKLFF. The full variable domain, in which reference TRBV3-1 and TRBJ2-2 provide the parts outside the CDR3, is DTAVSQTPKYLVTQMGNDKSIKCEQNLGHDTMYWYKQDSKKFLKIMFSYNNKELIINETVPNRFSPKSPDKAHLNLHINSLELGDSAVYFCASSKRTGGAGGKLFFGEGSRLTVL.

This clonotype showed up just a few times. V usage is TRBV20-1 and J usage is TRBJ2-3; 10 bases align to TRBD2. Germline V gives CDR1 DFQATT, CDR2 SNEGSKA (reference sequence). The V gene end was trimmed by 6 bases and the J gene end by 0 bases; junction bases not matched to a gene: 6. This CDR3 has 15 amino acids. CDR3 in DNA: TGCAGTGCGACAAGGACTAGCGGAAGCACAGATACGCAGTATTTT. Encoded protein: CSATRTSGSTDTQYF.

This clonotype has just a few counts. V is TRBV5-5 and J is TRBJ2-2; the match to TRBD2 covers 13 bases. The trim removed 4 bases at V and 2 bases at J, leaving 5 bases unmatched. The CDR3 has 17 residues. Germline V lookup: CDR1 SGHKS, CDR2 YYEKEE (reference sequence). The CDR3 DNA is TGTGCCAGCAGCGGGGGACTAGCGGGACCTAACACCGGGGAGCTGTTTTTT. It is translated as CASSGGLAGPNTGELFF.

This clonotype was seen repeatedly, ten times or more. The chain recombines TRBV10-1 with TRBJ1-2, with TRBD1 identical over 7 bases. Germline loops: CDR1 WNHNN, CDR2 SYGVQD (reference sequence). The CDR3 loop spans 18 amino acids. The J segment lost 3 bases and the V segment lost 8 bases, leaving 21 bases of the junction unmatched. CDR3 in DNA: TGCGCCAGCGTAGTAAGGGACAGACGACCTGGAACCTACTATGGCTACACCTTC. It translates to CASVVRDRRPGTYYGYTF.

This clonotype came up many times. The chain employs TRBV28 and TRBJ1-1, with D perhaps TRBD1 (6 bases). The CDR3 contains 15 residues. CDR1 MDHEN and CDR2 SYDVKM come from the germline V gene. V was clipped by 5 bases and J by 2 bases, with 15 bases between them. CDR3 region: CASSGSTGINTEAFF. CDR3 coding DNA: TGTGCCAGCAGTGGCTCCACAGGGATCAACACTGAAGCTTTCTTT.